These 24 T cell receptor beta chains came from one sample sequenced in a study of shared clonotypes between healthy human individuals. The method was immunoSEQ multiplex PCR; TCRdb's version includes in-frame clones alone and lacks a portion of them. The data contain about 660,000 clones, around 67% of them singletons. Material: memory CD4+ T cells sorted from blood. Subset indicated: CD45RA-negative fraction. The receptors come from a woman younger than 45 in good health.

The genes are TRBV10-3 and TRBJ2-7; D may be TRBD2 (5 bases). V lost 11 bases and J 0 bases, leaving 17 bases between the germline ends. Germline V gene data show CDR1 as ENHRY and CDR2 as SYGVKD. The CDR3 spans 14 residues. The CDR3: CAASDYEGSYEQYF. The DNA of the CDR3 is TGTGCCGCCTCCGACTACGAAGGCTCCTACGAGCAGTACTTC.

The chain links TRBV25-1 to TRBJ2-1, with D perhaps matching TRBD2 (5 bases). Trimming took off 4 bases at V and 0 bases at J, with 10 bases between the two ends. The CDR3 runs to 15 residues. Germline V CDR1 and CDR2: MGHDK, SYGVNS. CDR3 region: CASSAASFSYNEQFF. The DNA for the CDR3 is TGTGCCAGCAGTGCGGCTAGCTTCTCCTACAATGAGCAGTTCTTC.

This sequence joins TRBV7-2 and TRBJ1-2, with 8 bases identical to TRBD1. V gave up 5 bases and J gave up 3 bases; unmatched junction bases: 8. CDR1 SGHTA and CDR2 FQGNSA come from the germline V gene. CDR3 length: 15 residues. CDR3: CASSTRLTGDYGYTF. As DNA, the CDR3 is TGTGCCAGCAGCACGCGCCTGACAGGGGACTATGGCTACACCTTC.

A single count supports this clone. The J gene is TRBJ1-1, the V gene TRBV5-6; D is undetermined. The CDR3 spans 14 residues. The germline V gene has CDR1 SGHDT and CDR2 YYEEEE. Trimming left V 0 bases short and J 6 bases short, with 12 bases between. The CDR3 DNA follows: TGTGCCAGCAGCTTGGTCGGAAAGGGCGCTGAAGCTTTCTTT. Translating gives CASSLVGKGAEAFF.

The CDR3 reads CSVGDSSNTEAFF. The CDR3 DNA sequence: TGCAGCGTTGGGGACAGCTCCAACACTGAAGCTTTCTTT. The rearrangement joins TRBV29-1 to TRBJ1-1, with 7 bases fitting TRBD1. The CDR3 is made up of 13 amino acids. Per germline, CDR1 SQVTM and CDR2 ANQGSEA. The V and J ends lost 4 bases and 2 bases, in that order; junction bases with no gene match: 4.

The chain has TRBV27 and TRBJ1-1; 9 positions match TRBD1. V was clipped by 9 bases and J by 1 base; unmatched bases: 9. Germline values: CDR1 MNHEY, CDR2 SMNVEV (reference sequence). The CDR3 contains 15 residues. DNA of the CDR3: TGTGCCAGTTCAGCTCCGGGACAGGGGAACACTGAAGCTTTCTTT. The encoded protein is CASSAPGQGNTEAFF.

The rearrangement joins TRBV7-9 to TRBJ2-3; 9 bases fit TRBD2. There are 14 residues in the CDR3. The J segment lost 6 bases and the V segment lost 7 bases, leaving 8 bases of the junction unmatched. Germline values: CDR1 SEHNR, CDR2 FQNEAQ (reference sequence). Here the CDR3 DNA reads TGTGCCAGCAAGCTAGCGGGATTAAGCGATACGCAGTATTTT. Translated, it gives CASKLAGLSDTQYF.

On this clone: The sample holds other DNA sequences that translate to the same CDR3. V is TRBV28 and J is TRBJ1-1; TRBD1 matches 7 bases. The CDR3 sequence is 11 residues long. The V segment lost 3 bases and the J segment 11 bases; nucleotides outside the gene matches: 3. Germline V gene sequence: CDR1 MDHEN, CDR2 SYDVKM. CDR3 residues: CASSFDREAFF. DNA for the CDR3: TGTGCCAGCAGTTTCGACAGGGAGGCTTTCTTT.

The chain uses TRBV18 and TRBJ1-4; 10 positions agree with TRBD1. The V gene's germline CDR1 is KGHSH and CDR2 LQKENI. The CDR3 runs to 15 residues. V shed 6 bases, J shed 7 bases, and the junction held 8 bases outside the gene matches. CDR3 DNA sequence: TGTGCCAGCTCGCAGCCCGGACAGGGGGTTGAAAAACTGTTTTTT. Its translation is CASSQPGQGVEKLFF.

V is TRBV19 and J is TRBJ1-5; 11 bases align to TRBD1. This CDR3 has 18 amino acids. The germline V gene encodes CDR1 LNHDA and CDR2 SQIVND (reference sequence). The V and J ends lost 4 bases and 2 bases, in that order; junction bases with no gene match: 10. The chain's CDR3 is CASSTPGQGVLGNQPQHF. CDR3 DNA sequence: TGTGCCAGTAGTACGCCGGGACAGGGGGTTTTAGGCAATCAGCCCCAGCATTTT.

The rearrangement joins TRBV2 to TRBJ2-3; the D gene is possibly TRBD2 (6 bases). Trimming cost V 3 bases and J 5 bases, with 15 bases left between them. CDR3 size: 15 residues. The germline V gene encodes CDR1 SNHLY and CDR2 FYNNEI. The CDR3 sequence: CASSELEGVVDTQYF. As DNA, the CDR3 is TGTGCCAGCAGTGAGTTGGAGGGAGTCGTAGATACGCAGTATTTT.

The rearrangement links TRBV27 to TRBJ1-1; D might be TRBD1 (6 bases). Per germline, CDR1 MNHEY and CDR2 SMNVEV (reference sequence). This CDR3 is built from 13 residues. V shed 8 bases and J shed 3 bases, with 13 bases lying between them. CDR3 protein: CASGGQAYTEAFF. In DNA form, the CDR3 reads TGTGCCAGCGGGGGGCAGGCTTACACTGAAGCTTTCTTT.

The rearrangement joins TRBV30 to TRBJ1-2; the match to TRBD1 covers 10 bases. The junction had 12 bases not matched to a gene; V was cut back by 5 bases and J by 9 bases. Germline V gene lookup returns CDR1 GTSNPN and CDR2 SVGIG (reference sequence). This CDR3 is built from 14 residues. The CDR3: CAWALTGGYPRYTF. Written as DNA, the CDR3 is TGTGCCTGGGCGCTGACAGGGGGCTATCCTCGCTACACCTTC. Full variable domain (rest looked up from reference TRBV30 and TRBJ1-2): SQTIHQWPATLVQPVGSPLSLECTVEGTSNPNLYWYRQAAGRGLQLLFYSVGIGQISSEVPQNLSASRPQDRQFILSSKKLLLSDSGFYLCAWALTGGYPRYTFGSGTRLTVV.

The gene calls are TRBV11-2 and TRBJ2-1; maybe TRBD2 (6 bases). Trimming left V 5 bases short and J 4 bases short, with 9 bases between. The CDR3 is made up of 13 amino acids. Germline V CDR1 and CDR2: SGHAT, FQNNGV. CDR3 DNA sequence: TGTGCCAGCAGCATCGGGACTTACAATGAGCAGTTCTTC. This gives the protein CASSIGTYNEQFF.

In nucleotides, the CDR3 is TGCGCCAGCAGCCCGGAGCGGGGGGCGACGCTAAGCACAGATACGCAGTATTTT. Its translation: CASSPERGATLSTDTQYF. This chain links TRBV5-1 with TRBJ2-3, with 9 bases fitting TRBD2. Germline CDR1 and CDR2: SGHRS and YFSETQ. The V gene end was trimmed by 4 bases and the J gene end by 0 bases; junction bases not matched to a gene: 12. CDR3 length equals 18 residues.

The chain combines TRBV29-1 with TRBJ1-3; weak D call: TRBD1 (6 bases). Germline V gene sequence: CDR1 SQVTM, CDR2 ANQGSEA. The CDR3 extends over 13 amino acids. V lost 6 bases, J lost 4 bases, and 13 bases lay in between. The CDR3 loop reads CSVIQGGGNTIYF. The CDR3 nucleotides are TGCAGCGTGATACAGGGTGGAGGAAACACCATATATTTT.

Turning to this clone: A read error may account for a junction end that differs from germline. V gene TRBV6-1 combines with J gene TRBJ2-3, with D hard to call. CDR1 and CDR2 (germline): MNHNS, SASEGT. CDR3 size: 14 residues. This CDR3 reads CASSESDGTYTQYF. Written as DNA, the CDR3 is TGTGCCAGCAGTGAATCTGACGGCACATATACGCAGTATTTT.

V usage is TRBV6-5 and J usage is TRBJ1-2; D gene uncertain. The CDR3 sequence is 15 residues long. Trimming cost V 3 bases and J 6 bases, with 17 bases left between them. CDR1 and CDR2 (germline): MNHEY, SVGAGI. This chain's CDR3 is CASSYVGMGKDGYTF. In nucleotides, the CDR3 is TGTGCCAGCAGTTATGTCGGGATGGGGAAAGATGGCTACACCTTC.

In this sample, this clone turned up many times. The rearrangement uses TRBV28 and TRBJ2-5; D perhaps matches TRBD2 (7 bases). V was trimmed by 7 bases and J by 5 bases, leaving 14 bases between them. This CDR3 spans 13 amino acids. Germline values: CDR1 MDHEN, CDR2 SYDVKM. The chain's CDR3 is CASTPGGLETQYF. The CDR3 region has the DNA TGTGCCAGCACCCCCGGGGGGCTGGAGACCCAGTACTTC.

In this sample, this clone turned up a few times. The V call is TRBV18, the J call TRBJ2-7, with 12 bases that match TRBD1. Germline CDR1 KGHSH, CDR2 LQKENI. V shed 0 bases, J shed 10 bases, and the junction held 10 bases outside the gene matches. There are 16 residues in the CDR3. The CDR3 sequence: CASSPPGQGAPKGQYF. CDR3 DNA sequence: TGTGCCAGCTCACCACCGGGACAGGGGGCGCCTAAAGGACAGTACTTC.

The chain employs TRBV5-1 and TRBJ2-3; tentative D call: TRBD1 (6 bases). Germline CDR1 is SGHRS and CDR2 is YFSETQ. The CDR3 sequence is 14 residues long. V was clipped by 0 bases and J by 8 bases, with 13 bases between them. In DNA, the CDR3 is TGCGCCAGCAGCTTGGGACAGGCAGCTCCTACGCAGTATTTT. Translated: CASSLGQAAPTQYF.

The chain links TRBV4-1 to TRBJ2-1; D assignment may be TRBD1 or TRBD2 (5 bases each). This CDR3 spans 16 amino acids. Trimming pared 5 bases from V and 5 bases from J, leaving 19 bases between. Germline CDR1 MGHRA, CDR2 YSYEKL. CDR3 protein: CASSARDLLRHNEQFF. The CDR3 DNA sequence: TGCGCCAGCAGCGCCCGGGACCTCTTAAGACACAATGAGCAGTTCTTC.

Remarks on this clone: A read error may be the cause here, since a much bigger clone is one base away. This chain uses TRBV11-2 with TRBJ2-2, with unresolved D. The CDR3 loop spans 12 amino acids. From germline, CDR1 is SGHAT and CDR2 FQNNGV. Between the trimmed V and J ends, which lost 3 bases and 3 bases, there was a span of 2 bases. The CDR3 region has the DNA TGTGCCAGCAGCTTTTACACCGGGGAGCTGTTTTTT. Protein sequence: CASSFYTGELFF.

The chain has TRBV11-2 and TRBJ2-7; D ambiguous. Germline CDR1 is SGHAT and CDR2 is FQNNGV. The V gene lost 2 bases and the J gene lost 5 bases, with 19 bases spanning the gap. The CDR3 loop spans 16 amino acids. The CDR3 region is CASSLRQRPKGDEQYF. In nucleotides, the CDR3 is TGTGCCAGCAGCTTACGGCAGAGGCCTAAAGGAGACGAGCAGTACTTC. The full variable domain, its missing parts supplied by reference TRBV11-2 and TRBJ2-7, is EAGVAQSPRYKIIEKRQSVAFWCNPISGHATLYWYQQILGQGPKLLIQFQNNGVVDDSQLPKDRFSAERLKGVDSTLKIQPAKLEDSAVYLCASSLRQRPKGDEQYFGPGTRLTVT.